Described below is a single T cell receptor (beta chain) sequence and its context. Only in-frame clones appear in the TCRdb table, and some are missing; sequencing was by immunoSEQ multiplex PCR. The table has about 400,000 clones, over 75% seen once. Indicated treatment: around 19 received Ad26.COV2.S at low or high dose, single or two shots; 5 received placebo; per-sample allocation not given. Samples came from day 63 after the first vaccine or placebo injection. This entry is derived from a study of Ad26.COV2.S vaccination and SARS-CoV-2 variants. V lost 1 base, J lost 0 bases, and 0 bases stayed unmatched. CDR3 size: 15 residues. Germline V gene lookup returns CDR1 SNHLY and CDR2 FYNNEI.

The clonotype comes from a person aged 18 to 65 who received the Ad26.COV2.S COVID-19 vaccine or a placebo. The chain links TRBV2 to TRBJ2-7; 10 bases are a match to TRBD1. Sequencing used peripheral blood, obtained in a trial of Ad26.COV2.S vaccine versus placebo. CDR3 sequence (DNA): TGTGCCAGCAGTGAAGGGACAGGGGGCTCCTACGAGCAGTACTTC. Protein: CASSEGTGGSYEQYF.